This T cell receptor beta chain was sequenced in a study of blood T cells in healthy people across ages. The CDR3 runs 12 residues. Trimming removed 3 bases from V and 8 bases from J, with 10 bases in between. A second PCR, run for about 7 to 11 cycles, used a sample-barcoded 5' primer plus a J-beta primer mix. MiXCR, run by TCRdb on the 5' RACE reads, gives a single entry per CDR3 protein. The profile shows some 1,800,000 distinct CDR3 sequences, approximately 39% of them singletons. Of note for this clonotype: The antigen remains undetermined.

Study-wide results and caveats: Any conclusive comparison of naive versus antigen-experienced cells was prevented by using unsorted PBMCs. Older age coincided with a roughly linear decline in TCR beta diversity per million T cells.

The V call is TRBV12-3 or TRBV12-4, the J call TRBJ1-1; D not certain. Sequencing was performed on blood. This TCR was recovered from a human donor in good health. The CDR3 nucleotides read TGTGCCAGCAGTTTTGGCAAGCTCGAAGCTTTCTTT. Translated: CASSFGKLEAFF.